This TCR beta chain was identified in a study of blood T cell repertoires in COVID-19. Study-level information: Whether acute or convalescent, the COVID-19 samples came from the United States, Italy and Spain. T cells, B-cell-depleted T cells, or PBMCs provided the cDNA or gDNA that served as material.

In the study's own analysis: Estimated nucleated cell counts came from reference gene primer amplification. The repertoire was sequenced with immunoSEQ multiplex PCR; TCRdb's copy has only in-frame clones and lacks some. That table supplies the V and J calls and clone size; D and trimming were determined from the DNA. Seen here are about 200,000 clones, 85% observed once, and the top ten hold almost 5%. Sequencing was carried out using peripheral blood. The TCR originated in a woman aged 80 or older with acute or convalescent COVID-19.

Written as DNA, the CDR3 is TGTGCCAGCAGCGACCCCAGGGGCGGATACTACGAGCAGTACTTC. Its translation: CASSDPRGGYYEQYF. J is TRBJ2-7 and V is TRBV6-5; tentatively, D is TRBD1 (6 bases). Between the trimmed V and J ends, which lost 6 bases and 3 bases, there was a span of 18 bases. Germline V gene sequence: CDR1 MNHEY, CDR2 SVGAGI. CDR3 length equals 15 residues.